Here is one T cell receptor (beta chain) with its context. The antigen is unknown. This entry comes from a study of OX40 agonist ivuxolimab in advanced cancers. Study information: It was ivuxolimab, an agonistic anti-OX40 (CD134) antibody, that patients were treated with.

This CDR3 spans 12 amino acids. In germline, CDR1 is MNHNY, CDR2 SVGAGI (reference sequence). Trimming at V came to 5 bases and at J to 10 bases, leaving 1 base not matched to a gene. Libraries were prepared by immunoSEQ multiplex PCR; TCRdb keeps only in-frame clonotypes and omits some of them. The sample lists fewer than 80,000 clones, 85% seen once, with about 0.82% in the top ten. Study-wide results and limits: At 0.1 to 3.0 mg/kg and by week 6, CD4+ and CD8+ T cells in the blood had expanded clonally. Some of the lowest clonal expansion was seen in partial responders at 0.1-3.0 mg/kg.

The origin of this receptor is an adult with an advanced solid tumor such as melanoma, head and neck, liver or kidney cancer. The material was CD4+ or CD8+ T cells sorted from blood, obtained in a trial of the OX40 agonist ivuxolimab. V usage is TRBV6-6 and J usage is TRBJ1-6, with 8 bases aligning to TRBD1. In DNA form, the CDR3 reads TGTGCCAGCAGTGACAGGGGATCACCCCTCCACTTT. Protein sequence: CASSDRGSPLHF.